This entry is about one T cell receptor beta chain. A sample-barcoded 5' primer and a J-beta primer mix were used in a second PCR of about 7 to 12 cycles. MiXCR was run by TCRdb on the 5' RACE reads, yielding one entry per CDR3 protein. The table has hundreds of thousands of distinct CDR3 sequences, roughly 30% seen once. This sample is drawn from a study of blood T cells in healthy people across ages. The length of the CDR3 is 13 residues. Germline-derived CDR1 and CDR2 are SQVTM and ANQGSEA. V shed 6 bases and J 1 base; nucleotides not matched to a gene: 2. This chain connects TRBV29-1 to TRBJ2-2; TRBD1 aligns across 7 bases. Source material: blood. The TCR originated in an elderly woman in good health. CDR3 in amino acids: CSVTGQNTGELFF. The CDR3 coding sequence is TGCAGCGTGACAGGGCAGAACACCGGGGAGCTGTTTTTT.